This note documents a single T cell receptor (beta chain) sequence. What it binds is unknown. Cells sorted as Tregs were CD4+, CD25+ and CD127-/low. After constant-region reverse-primer amplification, full-length variable regions underwent semi-nested PCR with Nested Universal Primer A. MiXCR, applied by TCRdb to the 5' RACE reads, yields one record per CDR3 protein. The sample records fewer than 50,000 distinct CDR3 sequences, 22% being singletons. Study conclusions and caveats: Tumor-infiltrating Treg TCR alpha and beta sequences overlapped most with tumor naive CD4+ T cells, then blood naive.

V dropped 2 bases and J dropped 0 bases, with 5 bases sitting between them. The CDR3 loop spans 13 amino acids. Looked up from germline, CDR1 is WSHSY and CDR2 is SAAADI. Sample: Tregs sorted from a lymph node. The chain has TRBV10-2 and TRBJ2-7; D call uncertain. The sequence came from a female donor with breast cancer. CDR3 sequence (DNA): TGCGCCAGCAGTGAGGGGTTCTCCTACGAGCAGTACTTC. The encoded protein is CASSEGFSYEQYF.